The 29 T cell receptor beta chains below were found in one sample sequenced in a study of blood T cells in healthy people across ages. Through a sample-barcoded 5' primer and a J-beta primer mix, a second PCR was run for roughly 6 to 12 cycles. TCRdb re-called the 5' RACE reads with MiXCR, one entry per CDR3 protein. Among about 1.8 million distinct CDR3 sequences listed, around half were seen once. Sequenced input: blood. These receptors all stem from a woman aged 40 to 50 in good health.

This chain uses TRBV20-1 with TRBJ2-7, with 9 bases matching TRBD2. This CDR3 contains 18 residues. Germline lookup yields CDR1 DFQATT and CDR2 SNEGSKA (reference sequence). V trimming: 0 bases; J trimming: 0 bases; junction bases outside the gene matches: 12. In nucleotides, the CDR3 is TGCAGTGCTAGAGATTCCAGGGGAGCGGGGGGACTCTCCTACGAGCAGTACTTC. This sequence encodes CSARDSRGAGGLSYEQYF.

There are a few counts of this clonotype. The chain uses TRBV20-1 and TRBJ2-5; unclear D gene. CDR1 DFQATT and CDR2 SNEGSKA come from the germline V gene (reference sequence). The CDR3 loop spans 11 amino acids. Trimming left V 0 bases short and J 9 bases short, with 8 bases between. The CDR3 DNA is TGCAGTGCTAGAGACCCCATAGCCCAGTACTTC. Its protein product is CSARDPIAQYF.

This clonotype was counted ten times or more. The CDR3 sequence: CSAPQANYGYTF. Written as DNA, the CDR3 is TGCAGTGCTCCTCAAGCTAACTATGGCTACACCTTC. The chain has TRBV20-1 and TRBJ1-2; the D is unclear. The CDR3 totals 12 residues. CDR1 and CDR2 from the germline V gene are DFQATT and SNEGSKA (reference sequence). The V and J ends lost 5 bases and 0 bases respectively, with 7 bases between them.

CDR3 bases: TGTGCCAGCAGCCGACTAGCGGGGGTGCAAAGTGAGCAGTTCTTC. Amino acids: CASSRLAGVQSEQFF. V gene TRBV4-2 combines with J gene TRBJ2-1, with 12 bases fitting TRBD2. The germline V gene has CDR1 LGHNA and CDR2 YNFKEQ. V was pared by 4 bases and J by 9 bases, with 7 bases of the junction left unmatched. This CDR3 has 15 residues.

This clonotype showed up just a few times. The chain employs TRBV12-3 or TRBV12-4 and TRBJ2-7, with D possibly TRBD2 on 7 matching bases. V dropped 5 bases and J dropped 2 bases, with 16 bases sitting between them. This CDR3 is 15 amino acids long. In DNA, the CDR3 is TGTGCCAGCAGTAACAAGGGGGGGGAACCCTACGAGCAGTACTTC. Protein: CASSNKGGEPYEQYF.

V usage is TRBV19 and J usage is TRBJ1-1; D is uncertain. V lost 7 bases and J 3 bases, leaving 18 bases between the germline ends. Germline lookup yields CDR1 LNHDA and CDR2 SQIVND (reference sequence). This CDR3 has 15 residues. The CDR3 here is CASTSSGWRDTEAFF. In DNA form, the CDR3 reads TGTGCCAGTACTTCCTCGGGGTGGAGGGACACTGAAGCTTTCTTT. The full variable domain, its missing parts supplied by reference TRBV19 and TRBJ1-1, is DGGITQSPKYLFRKEGQNVTLSCEQNLNHDAMYWYRQDPGQGLRLIYYSQIVNDFQKGDIAEGYSVSREKKESFPLTVTSAQKNPTAFYLCASTSSGWRDTEAFFGQGTRLTVV.

This clonotype was seen more than once but under ten times. The J gene is TRBJ1-6, the V gene TRBV12-3 or TRBV12-4; the D is unclear. V was trimmed by 6 bases and J by 6 bases, leaving 12 bases between them. The CDR3 extends over 14 amino acids. The CDR3 loop is CASRDGTSNSPLHF. CDR3 sequence (DNA): TGTGCCAGCAGAGATGGTACCTCTAATTCACCCCTCCACTTT.

The V call is TRBV12-3 or TRBV12-4, the J call TRBJ2-3; no definite D call. Trimming took 7 bases from V and 1 from J, leaving 9 bases between them. The CDR3 covers 13 residues. For the CDR3, the DNA is TGTGCCAGCACCAAGGGTGGCACAGATACGCAGTATTTT. This sequence encodes CASTKGGTDTQYF.

In its sample, this clonotype was seen a few times. The chain employs TRBV3-1 and TRBJ2-5, with a tentative D call TRBD1 (5 bases). There are 12 residues in the CDR3. Germline-derived CDR1 and CDR2 are LGHDT and YNNKEL (reference sequence). V was trimmed by 8 bases and J by 2 bases, leaving 9 bases between them. CDR3 nucleotide sequence: TGTGCCAGCGCAGACAGACAAGAGACCCAGTACTTC. Protein: CASADRQETQYF.

This rearrangement joins TRBV28 to TRBJ2-7, with a tentative D call TRBD1 (6 bases). Trimming shortened V by 5 bases and J by 4 bases, and 12 bases separated the two germline ends. The CDR3 has 13 residues. Germline V gene lookup returns CDR1 MDHEN and CDR2 SYDVKM. This CDR3 is CASSTQGKYEQYF. As DNA, the CDR3 is TGTGCCAGCAGTACTCAGGGGAAGTACGAGCAGTACTTC.

The chain combines TRBV20-1 with TRBJ1-5; no firm D call. V lost 0 bases, J lost 6 bases, and 15 bases lay in between. The germline V gene has CDR1 DFQATT and CDR2 SNEGSKA (reference sequence). The CDR3 has 15 amino acids. Here the CDR3 reads CSARDAGPVGQPQHF. CDR3 nucleotide sequence: TGCAGTGCTAGAGATGCCGGGCCCGTGGGTCAGCCCCAGCATTTT.

The J gene is TRBJ2-5, the V gene TRBV7-2; no reliable D call. CDR3 length: 15 amino acids. Germline lookup yields CDR1 SGHTA and CDR2 FQGNSA. Trimming pared 5 bases from V and 3 bases from J, leaving 16 bases between. CDR3 protein: CASSRGGVSKETQYF. The CDR3 nucleotides read TGTGCCAGCAGCCGAGGTGGGGTCAGTAAAGAGACCCAGTACTTC.

The chain is built from TRBV6-6 and TRBJ2-1; D may match TRBD1 or TRBD2 (5 bases each). The CDR3 loop spans 17 amino acids. V was shortened by 2 bases and J by 1 base, with 15 bases between the two germline ends. CDR1 and CDR2 from the germline V gene are MNHNY and SVGAGI (reference sequence). The CDR3 DNA is TGTGCCAGCAGTTACCCGGACCGGGACCTGTCCTACAATGAGCAGTTCTTC. This sequence encodes CASSYPDRDLSYNEQFF.

The chain employs TRBV7-9 and TRBJ1-2; no clear D gene. V gave up 2 bases and J gave up 4 bases, with 14 bases separating them. Germline V CDR1 and CDR2: SEHNR, FQNEAQ (reference sequence). There are 15 residues in the CDR3. CDR3 nucleotide sequence: TGTGCCAGCAGCTTAAGTAGCTCTCGGGGCTATGGCTACACCTTC. Residues: CASSLSSSRGYGYTF.

This clonotype was detected only once. The chain links TRBV15 to TRBJ1-4; 9 bases line up with TRBD1. The germline V gene encodes CDR1 LNHNV and CDR2 YYDKDF (reference sequence). The V segment lost 1 base and the J segment 7 bases; nucleotides outside the gene matches: 10. The CDR3 covers 17 residues. In nucleotides, the CDR3 is TGTGCCACCAGCAGAGGCGGGGGAGGGACAGGGAGTGAAAAACTGTTTTTT. Amino acids: CATSRGGGGTGSEKLFF.

The V call is TRBV12-3 or TRBV12-4, the J call TRBJ2-1; maybe TRBD2 (7 bases). Between the trimmed V and J ends, which lost 10 bases and 4 bases, there was a span of 26 bases. This CDR3 is 17 amino acids long. The CDR3 here is CAIEGGVPGGRYNEQFF. Here the CDR3 DNA reads TGTGCCATAGAAGGTGGAGTTCCCGGGGGGCGGTACAATGAGCAGTTCTTC.

CDR3 sequence (DNA): TGTGCCAGCAGTCCTAGGGGATTTCAGGGCTACACCTTC. Translation: CASSPRGFQGYTF. J is TRBJ1-2 and V is TRBV27; D possibly corresponds to TRBD1 (5 bases). V shed 5 bases and J shed 8 bases, with 15 bases lying between them. Germline CDR1 is MNHEY and CDR2 is SMNVEV (reference sequence). This CDR3 has 13 amino acids.

This chain connects TRBV11-3 to TRBJ2-1, with 8 positions matching TRBD2. V shed 1 base, J shed 4 bases, and the junction held 6 bases outside the gene matches. This CDR3 is built from 16 residues. CDR1 is SGHNT, CDR2 YENEEA, per germline. The chain's CDR3 is CASSLAGGSRYNEQFF. In DNA, the CDR3 is TGTGCCAGCAGCTTAGCGGGGGGGTCCAGATACAATGAGCAGTTCTTC.

There are a few counts of this clonotype. The CDR3 region is CASSQARTGRTDTQYF. CDR3 sequence (DNA): TGCGCCAGCAGCCAAGCAAGGACAGGGCGCACAGATACGCAGTATTTT. The rearrangement joins TRBV4-3 to TRBJ2-3; TRBD1 agrees at 8 bases. J was trimmed by 1 base and V by 1 base; bases with no gene match: 4. The CDR3 covers 16 residues. Germline-derived CDR1 and CDR2 are LGHNA and YSLEER.

This clonotype was observed a few times. The V and J genes are TRBV27 and TRBJ1-2; TRBD1 agrees at 7 bases. V was clipped by 0 bases and J by 3 bases; unmatched bases: 7. From germline, CDR1 is MNHEY and CDR2 SMNVEV (reference sequence). The CDR3 length is 16 residues. The CDR3 DNA is TGTGCCAGCAGTTTATCGATGGGACAGCCACACTATGGCTACACCTTC. Translation: CASSLSMGQPHYGYTF.

The chain uses TRBV19 and TRBJ1-2, with unresolved D. The CDR3 loop spans 13 amino acids. Trimming left V 3 bases short and J 8 bases short, with 13 bases between. Germline V gene lookup returns CDR1 LNHDA and CDR2 SQIVND (reference sequence). As DNA, the CDR3 is TGTGCCAGTAGTATTGGCCAGGCCTTCGGCTACACCTTC. The encoded protein is CASSIGQAFGYTF.

The chain carries TRBV7-9 and TRBJ2-3; D is uncertain. Germline V gene sequence: CDR1 SEHNR, CDR2 FQNEAQ (reference sequence). V dropped 6 bases and J dropped 3 bases, with 10 bases sitting between them. The CDR3 is 13 amino acids. CDR3 protein: CASRIGNTDTQYF. The CDR3 nucleotides read TGTGCCAGCAGGATAGGTAATACAGATACGCAGTATTTT.

This clonotype was counted between two and nine times. The chain carries TRBV5-1 and TRBJ2-7; 10 positions agree with TRBD1. Germline V gene lookup returns CDR1 SGHRS and CDR2 YFSETQ. The J segment lost 3 bases and the V segment lost 7 bases, leaving 4 bases of the junction unmatched. The CDR3 runs 13 residues. The CDR3 coding sequence is TGCGCCAGCGGGACAGGGGATAACTACGAGCAGTACTTC. It codes for CASGTGDNYEQYF.

V usage is TRBV29-1 and J usage is TRBJ2-1, with unresolved D. Germline CDR1 reads SQVTM; CDR2 reads ANQGSEA. The CDR3 length is 15 residues. Trimming took 5 bases from V and 0 from J, leaving 14 bases between them. Here the CDR3 DNA reads TGCAGCGTTCTGGACCCGCGAAGCTCCTACAATGAGCAGTTCTTC. Amino acids: CSVLDPRSSYNEQFF.

V is TRBV12-3 or TRBV12-4 and J is TRBJ2-1, with D unresolved. The CDR3 contains 15 residues. The V and J ends lost 3 bases and 5 bases respectively, with 14 bases between them. In nucleotides, the CDR3 is TGTGCCAGCAGTTTCCCGGGCTTAACCCACAATGAGCAGTTCTTC. Protein sequence: CASSFPGLTHNEQFF.

The table lists this clonotype with a few counts. V and J are TRBV27 and TRBJ2-4; possible D gene TRBD2, 7 bases. Judging by the DNA end, TRBJ2-7 fits better; the J call may be wrong. The V gene's germline CDR1 is MNHEY and CDR2 SMNVEV (reference sequence). The CDR3 runs 14 residues. The CDR3: CASSFGRGAGEQYF. The CDR3 region has the DNA TGTGCCAGCAGTTTTGGTCGGGGGGCAGGCGAGCAGTACTTC.

The J gene is TRBJ1-1, the V gene TRBV5-1; D is possibly TRBD1 (5 bases). The CDR3 loop spans 15 amino acids. Germline V gene sequence: CDR1 SGHRS, CDR2 YFSETQ. Between the trimmed V and J ends, which lost 3 bases and 8 bases, there was a span of 20 bases. This chain's CDR3 is CASSSPGGVEAEAFF. Written as DNA, the CDR3 is TGCGCCAGCAGCTCTCCGGGAGGGGTAGAGGCGGAAGCTTTCTTT. Full variable domain (rest looked up from reference TRBV5-1 and TRBJ1-1): KAGVTQTPRYLIKTRGQQVTLSCSPISGHRSVSWYQQTPGQGLQFLFEYFSETQRNKGNFPGRFSGRQFSNSRSEMNVSTLELGDSALYLCASSSPGGVEAEAFFGQGTRLTVV.

J is TRBJ1-2 and V is TRBV20-1, with D perhaps matching TRBD1 (5 bases). CDR1 and CDR2 from the germline V gene are DFQATT and SNEGSKA (reference sequence). V lost 6 bases and J 7 bases, leaving 21 bases between the germline ends. This CDR3 is built from 14 residues. CDR3 protein: CSASPARDYGGYTF. In nucleotides, the CDR3 is TGCAGTGCCTCTCCGGCCAGGGACTACGGTGGCTACACCTTC.

The rearrangement joins TRBV6-5 to TRBJ2-3; D gene uncertain. Germline V lookup: CDR1 MNHEY, CDR2 SVGAGI. Trimming took off 2 bases at V and 2 bases at J, with 11 bases between the two ends. This CDR3 has 15 amino acids. Here the CDR3 DNA reads TGTGCCAGCAGTTACGGCCCCGCGAACACAGATACGCAGTATTTT. Its translation is CASSYGPANTDTQYF.